This TCR beta chain was recorded in a study of T cell responses to AZD1222 COVID-19 vaccine. General observations from the study: Donors in the cohort were predominantly white British and more often female, and clonal diversity was possibly underestimated. At study baseline, merely six AZD1222 recipients were seropositive. The study sampled repertoires only after the peak T cell response. Unmutated variant regions reportedly attract nearly half of all spike-specific TCRs.

As concerns this clone: Antigen specificity is unknown.

Using immunoSEQ multiplex PCR, the repertoire was profiled, and TCRdb retains in-frame clones only, with some absent. The sample holds 90,000 to 110,000 clones; roughly 84% are singletons and the top ten take approximately 15%. The CDR3 loop spans 13 amino acids. V dropped 9 bases and J dropped 2; count of bases not matched to a gene: 6. Germline CDR1 reads LNHDA; CDR2 reads SQIVND (reference sequence). This sequence was found in an adult in good health. The rearrangement links TRBV19 to TRBJ1-1; 7 nucleotides agree with TRBD1. This sample comprised peripheral blood, obtained on day 0 of AZD1222 vaccination. The CDR3 protein is CASRTGANTEAFF. The CDR3 DNA is TGTGCCAGCCGGACAGGTGCCAACACTGAAGCTTTCTTT.